Following are 16 T cell receptor beta chains from one sample sequenced in a study of T-cell reconstitution after alpha-beta-depleted transplantation in children. Construction of the TCRbeta library involved unique molecular identifiers. TCRdb itself ran the PCR reads through MiXCR, one entry per CDR3 protein. The data show approximately 640,000 distinct CDR3 sequences, with 16% seen just once and about 1.1% held by the top ten. The sample here was PBMCs from the stem cell graft donor, taken from the stem cell graft. These receptors all stem from a human donor who donated a stem cell graft to a child with acute myeloid leukemia.

This CDR3 reads CASSLLAGWGTDTQYF. The CDR3 DNA sequence: TGTGCCAGCAGTTTACTAGCGGGCTGGGGGACAGATACGCAGTATTTT. V usage is TRBV12-3 or TRBV12-4 and J usage is TRBJ2-3, with 8 bases aligning to TRBD2. The CDR3 is 16 residues long. V trimming: 2 bases; J trimming: 3 bases; junction bases outside the gene matches: 7.

In its sample, this clonotype was seen many times. V and J are TRBV29-1 and TRBJ2-1, with D uncertain. The CDR3 runs 12 residues. V was trimmed by 4 bases and J by 8 bases, leaving 12 bases between them. The germline V gene has CDR1 SQVTM and CDR2 ANQGSEA. The CDR3 spells CSVAVPSYEQFF. For the CDR3, the DNA is TGCAGCGTTGCGGTCCCATCGTATGAGCAGTTCTTC.

This clonotype was detected a few times. The chain carries TRBV4-3 and TRBJ2-5; D could derive from TRBD1 or TRBD2 (6 bases each). The CDR3 extends over 16 amino acids. Germline loops: CDR1 LGHNA, CDR2 YSLEER. The V and J ends lost 0 bases and 6 bases respectively, with 17 bases between them. The CDR3 DNA is TGCGCCAGCAGCCAAGATTACACGGGGGCTGATCAGACCCAGTACTTC. This encodes CASSQDYTGADQTQYF.

This clonotype was seen a few times. The chain employs TRBV28 and TRBJ2-3, with D tentatively TRBD1 or TRBD2 (5 bases each). The V gene lost 6 bases and the J gene lost 5 bases, with 18 bases spanning the gap. There are 15 residues in the CDR3. The germline V gene has CDR1 MDHEN and CDR2 SYDVKM. CDR3 DNA sequence: TGTGCCAGCAGAACCCGGGACCCACCGCAAGATACGCAGTATTTT. Residues: CASRTRDPPQDTQYF. The entire variable domain, with the rest obtained from reference TRBV28 and TRBJ2-3, is as follows: DVKVTQSSRYLVKRTGEKVFLECVQDMDHENMFWYRQDPGLGLRLIYFSYDVKMKEKGDIPEGYSVSREKKERFSLILESASTNQTSMYLCASRTRDPPQDTQYFGPGTRLTVL.

The chain carries TRBV10-1 and TRBJ2-3; D is undetermined. Looked up from germline, CDR1 is WNHNN and CDR2 is SYGVQD (reference sequence). V lost 11 bases and J 0 bases, leaving 9 bases between the germline ends. This CDR3 has 12 residues. The CDR3 DNA follows: TGCGCCGTCGGACCTAGCACAGATACGCAGTATTTT. Its translation is CAVGPSTDTQYF.

There are many counts of this clonotype. This chain joins TRBV9 and TRBJ1-2; 8 bases fit TRBD1. The CDR3 loop spans 14 amino acids. Per the germline V gene, CDR1 is SGDLS and CDR2 is YYNGEE. V gave up 1 base and J gave up 4 bases; unmatched junction bases: 3. The DNA of the CDR3 is TGTGCCAGCAGCGTACGGGACAGGCTCTATGGCTACACCTTC. This sequence encodes CASSVRDRLYGYTF.

At least ten counts were recorded for this clonotype. The V and J genes are TRBV20-1 and TRBJ2-1; TRBD2 might be the D (7 bases). Trimming cost V 0 bases and J 4 bases, with 16 bases left between them. Germline CDR1 is DFQATT and CDR2 is SNEGSKA (reference sequence). The CDR3 length is 16 residues. The CDR3 loop reads CSARERARGRYNEQFF. The CDR3 DNA sequence: TGCAGTGCTAGAGAACGGGCGCGGGGGCGATACAATGAGCAGTTCTTC.

In this sample, this clonotype turned up many times. Sequence at one end of the junction differs from germline and may be a read error. The chain couples TRBV29-1 to TRBJ2-3; TRBD2 might be the D (7 bases). This CDR3 is built from 13 residues. The germline CDR1 and CDR2 sequences are SQVTM and ANQGSEA. In DNA, the CDR3 is TGCAGCGGTGAAAGCGGGACCAGGGGTACGCAGTATTTT. It translates to CSGESGTRGTQYF.

This clonotype has ten or more counts. This chain uses TRBV20-1 with TRBJ1-1, with 7 bases fitting TRBD1. V shed 0 bases and J 11 bases; nucleotides not matched to a gene: 9. This CDR3 contains 13 residues. The V gene's germline CDR1 is DFQATT and CDR2 SNEGSKA (reference sequence). The CDR3 DNA is TGCAGTGCTAGAGAGGGCAGGGGGGGAACCGCTTTCTTT. Its protein product is CSAREGRGGTAFF.

This clonotype occurred a few times. J is TRBJ2-3 and V is TRBV6-2 or TRBV6-3; TRBD2 matches 10 bases. The V segment lost 6 bases and the J segment 7 bases; nucleotides outside the gene matches: 7. The length of the CDR3 is 14 residues. Germline V gene lookup returns CDR1 MNHEY and CDR2 SVGEGT. DNA of the CDR3: TGTGCCAGCAGCCGTAGCGGGGGGCTGAATACGCAGTATTTT. It specifies CASSRSGGLNTQYF.

This clonotype was seen a handful of times. This chain uses TRBV29-1 with TRBJ2-6; no firm D call. The V end lost 4 bases, the J end lost 0 bases, and 10 bases lay between the germline ends. CDR1 and CDR2 from the germline V gene are SQVTM and ANQGSEA. This CDR3 is built from 15 residues. CDR3 coding DNA: TGCAGCGTTGTGAGCCGAGACTCTGGGGCCAACGTCCTGACTTTC. Translation gives CSVVSRDSGANVLTF. Drawing the rest from reference TRBV29-1 and TRBJ2-6, the complete variable domain is SAVISQKPSRDICQRGTSLTIQCQVDSQVTMMFWYRQQPGQSLTLIATANQGSEATYESGFVIDKFPISRPNLTFSTLTVSNMSPEDSSIYLCSVVSRDSGANVLTFGAGSRLTVL.

This chain uses TRBV12-3 or TRBV12-4 with TRBJ2-1; D is uncertain. V was shortened by 7 bases and J by 5 bases, with 15 bases between the two germline ends. The CDR3 consists of 14 residues. This CDR3 reads CASTPALGDNEQFF. The CDR3 region has the DNA TGTGCCAGCACCCCTGCCCTCGGAGACAATGAGCAGTTCTTC.

In its sample, this clonotype was seen a few times. The chain has TRBV7-2 and TRBJ2-3; 7 bases are a match to TRBD2. V trimming: 5 bases; J trimming: 2 bases; junction bases outside the gene matches: 10. Germline CDR1 and CDR2: SGHTA and FQGNSA. This CDR3 has 16 residues. As DNA, the CDR3 is TGTGCCAGCAGCCTCTACGGGGGGTTGCCCACAGATACGCAGTATTTT. Translation gives CASSLYGGLPTDTQYF.

J is TRBJ2-7 and V is TRBV12-3 or TRBV12-4; D is uncertain. The V and J ends lost 2 bases and 2 bases respectively, with 7 bases between them. The CDR3 loop spans 13 amino acids. CDR3: CASSLTETYEQYF. DNA for the CDR3: TGTGCCAGCAGTTTAACGGAAACCTACGAGCAGTACTTC.

This clonotype was observed many times. V usage is TRBV12-3 or TRBV12-4 and J usage is TRBJ2-5; 7 bases map to TRBD2. Trimming removed 6 bases from V and 1 base from J; junction bases left unmatched: 2. This CDR3 spans 13 amino acids. CDR3 region: CASSRTSQETQYF. The DNA for the CDR3 is TGTGCCAGCAGCCGGACTAGCCAAGAGACCCAGTACTTC.

This clonotype has just a few counts. The chain recombines TRBV7-9 with TRBJ1-2; 11 nucleotides line up with TRBD1. The CDR3 spans 16 residues. Germline loops: CDR1 SEHNR, CDR2 FQNEAQ (reference sequence). V lost 3 bases to trimming and J lost 7 bases; unmatched junction nucleotides: 10. The DNA of the CDR3 is TGTGCCAGCAGCTTTGGGCCGGGACAGGGGGTCGGTGGCTACACCTTC. This encodes CASSFGPGQGVGGYTF.